This T cell receptor (beta chain) was found in a study of T cells in Graves' hyperthyroidism and ophthalmopathy. Notes on the study in general: Model output signaled ophthalmopathy a median 6.5 months ahead of onset.

The length of the CDR3 is 13 residues. With regard to this clonotype: Its antigen is not known. A read error may be the cause here, since a much bigger clone is one base away.

Uncontrolled infection, other autoimmune disease, pregnancy and lactation each barred patients from inclusion. The diagnoses drew upon clinical symptoms, serum thyroxine and TRAb, thyroid ultrasound and orbital computed tomography. Using 9.5 to 10 ml of fresh peripheral blood, PBMCs were prepared. RNA transcripts yielded amplified TCR beta CDR3 regions. Researchers ran a first-round RT-PCR on the TCR CDR3 using the HTBI primer set. One entry per CDR3 protein, called by TCRdb with MiXCR from the multiplex PCR reads. Here the sample spans about 250,000 distinct CDR3 sequences, 22% being singletons. The sequence derives from a man younger than 40 with Graves' ophthalmopathy. The sequenced sample was blood. The chain recombines TRBV12-3 or TRBV12-4 with TRBJ1-1; the D gene is possibly TRBD1 (5 bases). The CDR3 is CASKLSTGTGAFF. CDR3 sequence (DNA): TGTGCCAGCAAGCTCTCTACCGGGACTGGAGCTTTCTTT.